This T cell receptor beta chain came from a study of CD8 T cells in Susac syndrome. Looking at the study overall: The Susac syndrome patients were therapy-naive, on corticosteroids, or on intravenous immunoglobulin alone at blood draw.

TCR beta sequencing covered blood CD8+ and CD4+ T cells. The germline V gene encodes CDR1 SQVTM and CDR2 ANQGSEA. The CDR3 sequence is 12 residues long. V dropped 7 bases and J dropped 7; count of bases not matched to a gene: 7. This clonotype occurred once. With random hexamers, 0.5 to 1 ug RNA was reverse transcribed. By means of immunoSEQ multiplex PCR, TCR beta CDR3 spanning 54 Vbeta and 13 Jbeta underwent amplification. TCRdb independently ran MiXCR on the immunoSEQ multiplex PCR reads; one entry per CDR3 protein. The repertoire has under 250,000 distinct CDR3 sequences, about 94% of them found once; the top ten carry approximately 0.15%.

The sequence came from a human donor with Susac syndrome. The chain combines TRBV29-1 with TRBJ1-2, with TRBD1 matching over 9 bases. The sequenced sample consisted of CD4+ T cells from PBMCs. The CDR3 nucleotides are TGCAGCGATGGACAGGGGTTGGGTGGCTACACCTTC. It translates to CSDGQGLGGYTF.